The 26 T cell receptor beta chains below come from one sample, sequenced in a study of blood T cell repertoires in COVID-19. Sequencing was performed with immunoSEQ multiplex PCR; in TCRdb, only in-frame clones are kept and a portion is missing. The sample has roughly 290,000 clones; about 89% are singletons. Sequenced input: peripheral blood. The receptors come from a woman between 50 and 59 years old who had recovered from COVID-19.

This clone was seen only once. CDR3 in amino acids: CASNAGTYNQPQHF. The CDR3 region has the DNA TGTGCCAGTAACGCGGGGACTTACAATCAGCCCCAGCATTTT. The rearrangement links TRBV28 to TRBJ1-5, with D maybe TRBD1 (5 bases). The CDR3 extends over 14 amino acids. V was trimmed by 9 bases and J by 3 bases, leaving 15 bases between them. Germline V gene lookup returns CDR1 MDHEN and CDR2 SYDVKM.

This chain connects TRBV2 to TRBJ1-6; D ambiguous. The CDR3 extends over 15 amino acids. V gave up 6 bases and J gave up 9 bases, with 18 bases separating them. Per the germline V gene, CDR1 is SNHLY and CDR2 is FYNNEI. CDR3 sequence: CASRLPAGDRSPLHF. The CDR3 nucleotides read TGTGCCAGCAGACTTCCGGCCGGGGATCGTTCACCCCTCCACTTT. The full variable domain, with the rest looked up from reference TRBV2 and TRBJ1-6, is EPEVTQTPSHQVTQMGQEVILRCVPISNHLYFYWYRQILGQKVEFLVSFYNNEISEKSEIFDDQFSVERPDGSNFTLKIRSTKLEDSAMYFCASRLPAGDRSPLHFGNGTRLTVT.

The V gene is TRBV11-2, the J gene TRBJ2-3; TRBD1 might be the D (6 bases). Germline CDR1 SGHAT, CDR2 FQNNGV. The CDR3 has 14 amino acids. V was shortened by 4 bases and J by 2 bases, with 10 bases between the two germline ends. CDR3 DNA sequence: TGTGCCAGCAGCTCCCGACAGGACACAGATACGCAGTATTTT. This encodes CASSSRQDTDTQYF.

The genes are TRBV30 and TRBJ2-4; 9 nucleotides match TRBD1. In germline, CDR1 is GTSNPN, CDR2 SVGIG (reference sequence). J was trimmed by 3 bases and V by 3 bases; bases with no gene match: 3. This CDR3 has 14 residues. The chain's CDR3 is CAWSRTGDKNIQYF. The CDR3 nucleotides are TGTGCCTGGAGCAGGACAGGGGACAAAAACATTCAGTACTTC.

The chain employs TRBV4-1 and TRBJ2-7; TRBD2 matches 11 bases. The CDR3 consists of 15 residues. V was pared by 4 bases and J by 4 bases, with 6 bases of the junction left unmatched. Per germline, CDR1 MGHRA and CDR2 YSYEKL. Here the CDR3 reads CASSLRLAGGYEQYF. CDR3 DNA sequence: TGCGCCAGCAGCCTGCGGCTAGCGGGAGGATACGAGCAGTACTTC.

The chain combines TRBV6-6 with TRBJ1-2; 9 bases align to TRBD1. Germline V CDR1 and CDR2: MNHNY, SVGAGI (reference sequence). The CDR3 is 12 residues long. With V trimmed by 6 bases and J by 8 bases, 4 bases remained unmatched. The CDR3 sequence is CASRQGARGYTF. In DNA, the CDR3 is TGTGCCAGCAGACAGGGGGCGCGGGGCTACACCTTC.

J is TRBJ2-7 and V is TRBV6-1; perhaps TRBD2 as D (6 bases). This CDR3 is built from 12 residues. Trimming pared 3 bases from V and 3 bases from J, leaving 6 bases between. CDR1 is MNHNS, CDR2 SASEGT, per germline. The CDR3 region is CASSEGGYEQYF. As DNA, the CDR3 is TGTGCCAGCAGTGAGGGGGGCTACGAGCAGTACTTC.

This chain joins TRBV9 and TRBJ1-2; 7 nucleotides line up with TRBD1. The ends lost 6 bases at V and 7 bases at J; junction bases unmatched: 12. Germline CDR1 reads SGDLS; CDR2 reads YYNGEE. This CDR3 comprises 14 residues. CDR3 protein: CASTLATGLGGYTF. The CDR3 DNA sequence: TGTGCCAGCACCCTAGCGACAGGGTTGGGTGGCTACACCTTC.

This chain connects TRBV5-6 to TRBJ2-7; 7 bases are a match to TRBD1. Germline V gene sequence: CDR1 SGHDT, CDR2 YYEEEE. J gave up 3 bases and V 4 bases, and 4 bases lay outside the gene matches. This CDR3 region has 13 residues. The CDR3 nucleotides are TGTGCCAGCAGCAGGGGACAGAACTACGAGCAGTACTTC. Translation gives CASSRGQNYEQYF.

The chain links TRBV9 to TRBJ2-5, with 10 bases matching TRBD2. CDR1 and CDR2 (germline): SGDLS, YYNGEE. J gave up 2 bases and V 4 bases, and 5 bases lay outside the gene matches. CDR3 length: 15 residues. The CDR3 coding sequence is TGTGCCAGCAGCAAAGCGGGGGGGTCACAAGAGACCCAGTACTTC. It codes for CASSKAGGSQETQYF. The variable domain in full, completed from reference TRBV9 and TRBJ2-5, reads DSGVTQTPKHLITATGQRVTLRCSPRSGDLSVYWYQQSLDQGLQFLIQYYNGEERAKGNILERFSAQQFPDLHSELNLSSLELGDSALYFCASSKAGGSQETQYFGPGTRLLVL.

The chain combines TRBV5-1 with TRBJ2-7; D gene ambiguous. The CDR3 runs 16 residues. Germline CDR1 SGHRS, CDR2 YFSETQ. V gave up 4 bases and J gave up 0 bases, with 17 bases separating them. The CDR3 reads CASSPLAGSRSYEQYF. CDR3 nucleotide sequence: TGCGCCAGCAGCCCGTTAGCTGGCAGCCGCTCCTACGAGCAGTACTTC.

The genes are TRBV6-2 or TRBV6-3 and TRBJ2-7; 10 nucleotides agree with TRBD1. The CDR3 sequence is 13 residues long. CDR1 and CDR2 from the germline V gene are MNHEY and SVGEGT. The V gene end was trimmed by 6 bases and the J gene end by 7 bases; junction bases not matched to a gene: 6. The CDR3 region has the DNA TGTGCCAGCAGCCGGACAGGGGGAGGGGAGCAGTACTTC. It specifies CASSRTGGGEQYF.

The chain links TRBV10-2 to TRBJ2-7; TRBD2 is a possible D gene (6 bases). Germline CDR1 and CDR2: WSHSY and SAAADI. The CDR3 is 14 amino acids. Trimming pared 7 bases from V and 2 bases from J, leaving 15 bases between. The CDR3 is CASNEGLNTYEQYF. CDR3 sequence (DNA): TGCGCCAGCAACGAGGGACTGAACACCTACGAGCAGTACTTC.

This clone appeared a few times. The chain uses TRBV29-1 and TRBJ2-7; perhaps TRBD1 as D (6 bases). The CDR3 totals 13 residues. CDR1 SQVTM and CDR2 ANQGSEA come from the germline V gene. The V end was cut by 6 bases, the J end by 3 bases, with 15 bases between. CDR3 sequence: CSVRQDEGYEQYF. DNA of the CDR3: TGCAGCGTCCGACAGGATGAAGGCTACGAGCAGTACTTC.

V and J are TRBV11-1 and TRBJ2-3; possible D gene TRBD1, 5 bases. The germline V gene has CDR1 SGHAT and CDR2 FQDESV (reference sequence). Deletions cut 5 bases from V and 2 bases from J, with 11 bases between. This CDR3 is 14 amino acids long. Here the CDR3 DNA reads TGTGCCAGCAGCCTAGGGGCAAACACAGATACGCAGTATTTT. As protein: CASSLGANTDTQYF.

The genes are TRBV15 and TRBJ1-2, with no clear D. Germline CDR1 and CDR2: LNHNV and YYDKDF (reference sequence). V was pared by 1 base and J by 7 bases, with 13 bases between. CDR3 size: 14 residues. The CDR3 DNA reads as TGTGCCACCAGCAGAGTTCAATCCAGAATTGGCTACACCTTC. Translation gives CATSRVQSRIGYTF.

This clone was found once. The genes are TRBV25-1 and TRBJ2-1; D gene ambiguous. Trimming left V 2 bases short and J 3 bases short, with 5 bases between. The CDR3 runs 13 residues. Germline V gives CDR1 MGHDK, CDR2 SYGVNS. This chain's CDR3 is CASSEADYNEQFF. The CDR3 DNA reads as TGTGCCAGCAGTGAAGCAGACTACAATGAGCAGTTCTTC.

This chain connects TRBV7-2 to TRBJ1-1; D is perhaps TRBD1 (5 bases). Trimming removed 5 bases at V and 0 bases at J, with 13 bases between. This CDR3 is 15 amino acids long. Germline lookup yields CDR1 SGHTA and CDR2 FQGNSA. The CDR3 DNA reads TGTGCCAGCAGCCCGACGGGGGGTATGAACACTGAAGCTTTCTTT. Its protein is CASSPTGGMNTEAFF.

The chain employs TRBV28 and TRBJ2-6; D is possibly TRBD2 (6 bases). The germline V gene has CDR1 MDHEN and CDR2 SYDVKM. CDR3 length: 15 residues. V gave up 8 bases and J gave up 2 bases, with 13 bases separating them. DNA of the CDR3: TGTGCCAGCTCACCGGGCGGGACTGGGGCCAACGTCCTGACTTTC. It encodes CASSPGGTGANVLTF.

The V and J genes are TRBV21-1 and TRBJ2-5; TRBD2, the table's D call, lacks a check against the DNA. TRBV21-1 is a pseudogene segment. The CDR3 is 16 amino acids. This CDR3 reads CASSGTSGGAQETQYF. The CDR3 DNA is TGTGCCAGCTCCGGGACTAGCGGGGGGGCCCAAGAGACCCAGTACTTC.

The chain is built from TRBV7-2 and TRBJ1-5, with TRBD1 matching 9 bases. After removal of 2 bases from V and 6 bases from J, the junction contained 5 bases not matched to a gene. CDR1 and CDR2 (germline): SGHTA, FQGNSA. CDR3 size: 15 residues. CDR3 nucleotide sequence: TGTGCCAGCAGCTTACGGACAGGGGCAGCTCAGCCCCAGCATTTT. Translating gives CASSLRTGAAQPQHF.

J is TRBJ1-1 and V is TRBV19, with D maybe TRBD1 (5 bases). V was trimmed by 5 bases and J by 4 bases, leaving 20 bases between them. This CDR3 contains 16 residues. CDR1 is LNHDA, CDR2 SQIVND, per germline (reference sequence). Here the CDR3 DNA reads TGTGCCAGTAGTCAGACTTTACAGGCTTTGGGCACTGAAGCTTTCTTT. Protein product: CASSQTLQALGTEAFF. Full variable domain (rest looked up from reference TRBV19 and TRBJ1-1): DGGITQSPKYLFRKEGQNVTLSCEQNLNHDAMYWYRQDPGQGLRLIYYSQIVNDFQKGDIAEGYSVSREKKESFPLTVTSAQKNPTAFYLCASSQTLQALGTEAFFGQGTRLTVV.

The chain has TRBV4-1 and TRBJ1-5; D unclear. The CDR3 consists of 15 residues. The V and J ends lost 0 bases and 5 bases respectively, with 11 bases between them. Germline V gives CDR1 MGHRA, CDR2 YSYEKL. CDR3 nucleotide sequence: TGCGCCAGCAGCCAAGACCCTCACACAGATCAGCCCCAGCATTTT. Protein product: CASSQDPHTDQPQHF.

This chain joins TRBV9 and TRBJ2-3, with TRBD1 as a possible D gene (5 bases). Germline CDR1 is SGDLS and CDR2 is YYNGEE. CDR3 length equals 12 residues. V gave up 3 bases and J gave up 6 bases, with 8 bases separating them. The CDR3 nucleotides are TGTGCCAGCAGCGACAGGAGCGATACGCAGTATTTT. It translates to CASSDRSDTQYF.

The gene calls are TRBV13 and TRBJ2-1; 7 bases match TRBD2. Germline V lookup: CDR1 PRHDT, CDR2 FYEKMQ (reference sequence). This CDR3 comprises 14 residues. V lost 4 bases, J lost 5 bases, and 5 bases stayed unmatched. CDR3 residues: CASSSSGSHNEQFF. As DNA, the CDR3 is TGTGCCAGCAGCTCTAGCGGTTCCCACAATGAGCAGTTCTTC.

In its sample, this clone was seen once. The J gene is TRBJ2-4, the V gene TRBV3-1 (or the pseudogene TRBV3-2); 9 bases align to TRBD2. Unmatched junction bases numbered 14, after V lost 4 bases and J lost 10 bases. The CDR3 runs 16 residues. Germline loops: CDR1 LGHDT, CDR2 YNNKEL (reference sequence). In nucleotides, the CDR3 is TGTGCCAGCAGCCTGCTAGCGGGGCTCCCCCAGGGGATTCAGTACTTC. This sequence encodes CASSLLAGLPQGIQYF.